A single sample is the source of the 27 T cell receptor beta chains below, sequenced in a study of human T cells and chemical hapten exposure. A single record per CDR3 protein comes from TCRdb applying MiXCR to the RACE reads. The sample yields roughly 60,000 distinct CDR3 sequences, around 7% seen once. Time point in this sample: pre-sensitization, week 0. Documented treatment: therapeutic diphenylcyclopropenone sensitization with weekly scalp DPC. The sample in question was whole blood, obtained in connection with sensitization to the hapten diphenylcyclopropenone (DPC). The receptor set was obtained from a woman aged 25 to 45 with alopecia areata. Some clones in this sample may be carry-over from other donors' samples.

This clonotype was counted many times. The chain combines TRBV18 with TRBJ1-1; D not resolved. Germline V gene data show CDR1 as KGHSH and CDR2 as LQKENI. Trimming pared 3 bases from V and 7 bases from J, leaving 15 bases between. This CDR3 is built from 14 residues. The DNA of the CDR3 is TGTGCCAGCTCACCGTACCCGGGGTGGGATGAAGCTTTCTTT. Its translation: CASSPYPGWDEAFF.

This clonotype was recorded many times. The V gene is TRBV5-4, the J gene TRBJ2-7, with D perhaps TRBD1 (5 bases). CDR3 length equals 12 residues. Trimming cost V 4 bases and J 4 bases, with 9 bases left between them. The germline V gene encodes CDR1 SGHNT and CDR2 YYREEE (reference sequence). The DNA for the CDR3 is TGTGCCAGCAGCACGGACACGTACGAGCAGTACTTC. This translates into CASSTDTYEQYF.

There are many counts of this clonotype. CDR3 loop: CASSYTLREQFF. In nucleotides, the CDR3 is TGTGCCAGCAGTTACACCCTCCGTGAGCAGTTCTTC. The chain uses TRBV6-6 and TRBJ2-1, with unresolved D. The CDR3 totals 12 residues. Germline V gene lookup returns CDR1 MNHNY and CDR2 SVGAGI (reference sequence). V gave up 2 bases and J gave up 9 bases, with 8 bases separating them.

This clonotype was seen many times. The chain carries TRBV5-1 and TRBJ2-7; the D gene could be TRBD1 or TRBD2 (5 bases each). The CDR3 is 14 residues long. Trimming shortened V by 3 bases and J by 2 bases, and 12 bases separated the two germline ends. Germline loops: CDR1 SGHRS, CDR2 YFSETQ. CDR3 protein: CASSSDRDPYEQYF. The CDR3 DNA follows: TGCGCCAGCAGCTCCGACCGGGACCCCTACGAGCAGTACTTC.

Ten or more counts support this clonotype. The chain links TRBV3-1 to TRBJ2-3; TRBD2 matches 10 bases. J gave up 2 bases and V 0 bases, and 2 bases lay outside the gene matches. Germline CDR1 and CDR2: LGHDT and YNNKEL (reference sequence). The CDR3 has 16 residues. The CDR3 sequence is CASSQDTSGATDTQYF. CDR3 DNA: TGTGCCAGCAGCCAAGACACTAGCGGGGCCACAGATACGCAGTATTTT.

The chain carries TRBV6-5 and TRBJ2-2; TRBD1 or TRBD2 may be the D gene (5 bases each). The germline gives CDR1 MNHEY, CDR2 SVGAGI. Trimming shortened V by 6 bases and J by 5 bases, and 16 bases separated the two germline ends. The CDR3 runs 15 residues. The DNA of the CDR3 is TGTGCCAGCAGGTCACCGGGACGTCTTACCGGGGAGCTGTTTTTT. This translates into CASRSPGRLTGELFF.

This clonotype was seen many times. The chain recombines TRBV29-1 with TRBJ2-7, with 8 bases identical to TRBD1. With 7 bases clipped from V and 2 bases from J, the junction kept 4 bases outside the gene matches. CDR1 and CDR2 (germline): SQVTM, ANQGSEA. The CDR3 loop spans 12 amino acids. The CDR3 coding sequence is TGCAGCGCCGGGACAGGACCCTACGAGCAGTACTTC. Protein product: CSAGTGPYEQYF.

This chain connects TRBV7-9 to TRBJ2-1; D gene ambiguous. The germline V gene has CDR1 SEHNR and CDR2 FQNEAQ (reference sequence). The CDR3 sequence is 15 residues long. Between the trimmed V and J ends, which lost 1 base and 7 bases, there was a span of 14 bases. The CDR3 nucleotides are TGTGCCAGCAGCTTAGGTGCAGGAATTGAAAATGAGCAGTTCTTC. Amino acids: CASSLGAGIENEQFF.

This clonotype was seen a few times. This chain connects TRBV20-1 to TRBJ1-5; D possibly corresponds to TRBD1 (6 bases). Germline V lookup: CDR1 DFQATT, CDR2 SNEGSKA (reference sequence). The CDR3 has 13 residues. V lost 5 bases to trimming and J lost 2 bases, with 10 bases between them. Written as DNA, the CDR3 is TGCAGTGCTCAGGGGTTTGGCAATCAGCCCCAGCATTTT. Protein product: CSAQGFGNQPQHF.

This clonotype occurred many times. J is TRBJ2-3 and V is TRBV7-9; D is possibly TRBD2 (6 bases). CDR3 length equals 15 residues. Trimming cost V 0 bases and J 7 bases, with 14 bases left between them. Germline V CDR1 and CDR2: SEHNR, FQNEAQ (reference sequence). The CDR3 DNA reads as TGTGCCAGCAGCTTAGCGGGACTCCGCGCGAATACGCAGTATTTT. Amino acids: CASSLAGLRANTQYF.

This clonotype was counted at least ten times. The chain has TRBV29-1 and TRBJ1-2; TRBD1 aligns across 8 bases. V lost 3 bases and J lost 7; bases outside the gene matches: 7. This CDR3 region has 13 residues. The V gene's germline CDR1 is SQVTM and CDR2 ANQGSEA. CDR3 sequence (DNA): TGCAGCGTTGAGAGCAGGGGGCTCAGTGGCTACACCTTC. Protein: CSVESRGLSGYTF.

Ten or more counts support this clonotype. The V gene is TRBV20-1, the J gene TRBJ1-2, with D possibly being TRBD1 (5 bases). The CDR3 covers 13 residues. The ends were cut back, 5 bases at V and 1 base at J, with 11 bases in the middle. The germline V gene encodes CDR1 DFQATT and CDR2 SNEGSKA (reference sequence). The CDR3 DNA follows: TGCAGTGCTGCGGGACCGAGTAACTATGGCTACACCTTC. This encodes CSAAGPSNYGYTF.

This clonotype came up many times. The rearrangement uses TRBV30 and TRBJ1-4; 9 nucleotides align to TRBD1. This CDR3 is 16 amino acids long. Germline CDR1 and CDR2: GTSNPN and SVGIG (reference sequence). Trimming cost V 5 bases and J 2 bases; bases outside gene matches: 9. The CDR3 spells CAWGLQGARTNEKLFF. CDR3 nucleotides: TGTGCCTGGGGGCTACAGGGGGCGCGGACTAATGAAAAACTGTTTTTT.

This clonotype appeared many times. The rearrangement links TRBV30 to TRBJ1-2; D remains unclear. The V gene's germline CDR1 is GTSNPN and CDR2 SVGIG (reference sequence). V was trimmed by 8 bases and J by 4 bases, leaving 20 bases between them. The CDR3 has 14 residues. The CDR3 protein is CAGPRSRGGYGYTF. Here the CDR3 DNA reads TGTGCCGGACCCCGCAGCCGGGGAGGCTATGGCTACACCTTC.

Many counts were recorded for this clonotype. The rearrangement links TRBV20-1 to TRBJ1-1, with D unresolved. The V gene's germline CDR1 is DFQATT and CDR2 SNEGSKA (reference sequence). CDR3 length: 10 amino acids. V was clipped by 2 bases and J by 7 bases, with 5 bases between them. The CDR3, as DNA: TGCAGTGCTAGAAAAGGTGAAGCTTTCTTT. The encoded protein is CSARKGEAFF.

This clonotype was counted many times. The rearrangement links TRBV20-1 to TRBJ1-1; possible D gene TRBD1, 5 bases. The ends were cut back, 2 bases at V and 4 bases at J, with 23 bases in the middle. Germline assignment: CDR1 DFQATT and CDR2 SNEGSKA (reference sequence). The CDR3 is made up of 17 amino acids. Here the CDR3 DNA reads TGCAGTGCTAGATTTGGCGAGGGCAGGGCTTTTATCACTGAAGCTTTCTTT. Its translation is CSARFGEGRAFITEAFF.

This clonotype has a count of ten or more. The V gene is TRBV7-9, the J gene TRBJ2-7; TRBD1 matches 7 bases. Per germline, CDR1 SEHNR and CDR2 FQNEAQ (reference sequence). This CDR3 is built from 13 residues. The V segment lost 5 bases and the J segment 1 base; nucleotides outside the gene matches: 2. DNA for the CDR3: TGTGCCAGCAGCCCAGGGGGATCCTACGAGCAGTACTTC. Translating gives CASSPGGSYEQYF.

In its sample, this clonotype was seen many times. This sequence joins TRBV5-1 and TRBJ2-1, with 12 bases fitting TRBD1. There are 16 residues in the CDR3. Germline-derived CDR1 and CDR2 are SGHRS and YFSETQ. The junction had 8 bases not matched to a gene; V was cut back by 3 bases and J by 7 bases. The CDR3 spells CASSSTGTGGVNEQFF. CDR3 nucleotide sequence: TGCGCCAGCAGCTCGACCGGGACAGGGGGCGTGAATGAGCAGTTCTTC.

This clonotype was seen many times. The chain couples TRBV6-1 to TRBJ2-3, with 9 bases that match TRBD2. This CDR3 spans 17 amino acids. CDR1 is MNHNS and CDR2 is SASEGT in the germline V gene. The trim removed 0 bases at V and 3 bases at J, leaving 7 bases unmatched. CDR3 loop: CASSEALASGETDTQYF. The DNA of the CDR3 is TGTGCCAGCAGTGAAGCGCTGGCTAGCGGGGAGACAGATACGCAGTATTTT.

This clonotype was counted a few times. The chain joins TRBV25-1 to TRBJ1-4; TRBD1 matches at 9 bases. Germline CDR1 is MGHDK and CDR2 is SYGVNS. The ends lost 8 bases at V and 4 bases at J; junction bases unmatched: 11. The CDR3 sequence is 16 residues long. The CDR3 sequence: CASGRQGGGINEKLFF. CDR3 bases: TGTGCCAGCGGACGACAGGGGGGGGGGATTAATGAAAAACTGTTTTTT.

Ten or more counts support this clonotype. J is TRBJ2-1 and V is TRBV7-3, with 16 bases aligning to TRBD2. The trim removed 5 bases at V and 8 bases at J, leaving 3 bases unmatched. Germline values: CDR1 SGHTA, CDR2 FQGTGA. The CDR3 extends over 15 amino acids. The CDR3 nucleotides read TGTGCCAGCAGCCAGGGACTAGCGGGGGGGTATGAGCAGTTCTTC. Translating it yields CASSQGLAGGYEQFF. The full variable domain, rest sourced from reference TRBV7-3 and TRBJ2-1, is GAGVSQTPSNKVTEKGKYVELRCDPISGHTALYWYRQSLGQGPEFLIYFQGTGAADDSGLPNDRFFAVRPEGSVSTLKIQRTERGDSAVYLCASSQGLAGGYEQFFGPGTRLTVL.

This clonotype occurred many times. The chain uses TRBV7-9 and TRBJ1-3; D ambiguous. The CDR3 contains 17 residues. Trimming took off 3 bases at V and 5 bases at J, with 20 bases between the two ends. Germline loops: CDR1 SEHNR, CDR2 FQNEAQ (reference sequence). The CDR3 DNA follows: TGTGCCAGCAGCTTCATTCCGACGCAGAATATTAGAAACACCATATATTTT. Translated: CASSFIPTQNIRNTIYF.

This clonotype was picked up many times. The chain links TRBV12-3 or TRBV12-4 to TRBJ2-7; 10 bases map to TRBD2. With V trimmed by 4 bases and J by 4 bases, 4 bases remained unmatched. The CDR3 spans 14 residues. CDR3 nucleotide sequence: TGTGCCAGCAGTTCTAGCGGGGGTGCTTACGAGCAGTACTTC. It translates to CASSSSGGAYEQYF.

This clonotype was counted only a few times. Here the CDR3 DNA reads TGCAGCGTTGAAGGAGGACTAGCGTCCACCTACGAGACCCAGTACTTC. Translation gives CSVEGGLASTYETQYF. The chain recombines TRBV29-1 with TRBJ2-5; 9 nucleotides agree with TRBD2. CDR1 and CDR2 (germline): SQVTM, ANQGSEA. CDR3 length equals 16 residues. V lost 1 base and J lost 5; bases outside the gene matches: 11.

This clonotype was seen repeatedly, ten times or more. This chain links TRBV16 with TRBJ2-3; TRBD2 matches at 7 bases. Per germline, CDR1 KGHSY and CDR2 FQNENV. CDR3 length: 17 residues. V lost 5 bases, J lost 0 bases, and 11 bases stayed unmatched. The DNA of the CDR3 is TGTGCCAGCAGCGCCCGTCGGGGGACTACTAGCACAGATACGCAGTATTTT. Translated, it gives CASSARRGTTSTDTQYF.

This clonotype was counted many times. The chain uses TRBV7-3 and TRBJ1-1; D is unclear. The CDR3 runs to 14 residues. V lost 2 bases, J lost 3 bases, and 10 bases lay in between. Germline V gene sequence: CDR1 SGHTA, CDR2 FQGTGA. CDR3 in amino acids: CASSLLGFDTEAFF. CDR3 DNA: TGTGCCAGCAGCTTATTGGGGTTCGACACTGAAGCTTTCTTT.

The sample holds a few counts of this clonotype. This chain links TRBV20-1 with TRBJ1-2; 9 nucleotides agree with TRBD1. The length of the CDR3 is 14 residues. CDR1 is DFQATT and CDR2 is SNEGSKA in the germline V gene (reference sequence). Unmatched junction bases numbered 5, after V lost 0 bases and J lost 6 bases. CDR3 DNA: TGCAGTGCTAGAGAGGACAGGGGAGGGCATGGCTACACCTTC. This codes for CSAREDRGGHGYTF.